This T cell receptor (beta chain) was identified in a study of OX40 agonist ivuxolimab in advanced cancers. Across the whole study: Patients took ivuxolimab, an agonistic anti-OX40 (CD134) antibody.

Regarding this clone: Antigen unknown.

Overall study results and limits: Undetermined was the antigen specificity of the expanded peripheral T cells.

Germline CDR1 LNHDA, CDR2 SQIVND (reference sequence). The CDR3 totals 14 residues. With 0 bases removed from V and 5 bases from J, the gap between germline ends came to 10 bases. The repertoire was sequenced with immunoSEQ multiplex PCR; TCRdb's copy has only in-frame clones and lacks some. This sample yields around 75,000 clones, of which 85% to 90% are seen a single time; less than 3% belongs to the top ten. Systemic immunosuppression or a history of autoimmune disease excluded patients. The gene calls are TRBV19 and TRBJ1-2; D uncertain. The sequences come from CD4+ or CD8+ T cells sorted from blood, collected in a trial of the OX40 agonist ivuxolimab. The receptor was isolated from an adult with an advanced solid tumor such as melanoma, head and neck, liver or kidney cancer. CDR3 bases: TGTGCCAGTAGTATAGATGGCAGCACATATGGCTACACCTTC. Residues: CASSIDGSTYGYTF.